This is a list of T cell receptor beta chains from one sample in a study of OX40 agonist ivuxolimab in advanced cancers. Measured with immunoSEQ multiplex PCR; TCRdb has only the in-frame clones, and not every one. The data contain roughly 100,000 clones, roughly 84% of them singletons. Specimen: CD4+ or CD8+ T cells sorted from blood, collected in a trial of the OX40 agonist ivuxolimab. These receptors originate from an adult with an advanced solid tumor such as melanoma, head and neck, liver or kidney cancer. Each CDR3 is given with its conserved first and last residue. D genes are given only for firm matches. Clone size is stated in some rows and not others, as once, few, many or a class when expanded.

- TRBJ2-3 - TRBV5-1 CASTPGSGSTDTQYF
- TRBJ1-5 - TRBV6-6 CASSYEGPKEPQHF
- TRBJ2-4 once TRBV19 CASRPGAGAAKNIQYF
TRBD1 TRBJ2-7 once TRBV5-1 CASSLTGETYEQYF
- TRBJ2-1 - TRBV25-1 CASSDPGRNEQFF
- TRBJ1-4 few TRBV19 CASSTGDLWGKLFF
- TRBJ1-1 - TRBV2 CASSPGGISLGRPSTEAFF
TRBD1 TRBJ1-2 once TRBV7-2 CASSFGQAYGYTF
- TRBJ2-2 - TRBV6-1 CASWAGYTGELFF
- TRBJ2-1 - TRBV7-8 CASSLVSGNNEQFF
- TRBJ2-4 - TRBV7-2 CASSREFSRGDLSNF
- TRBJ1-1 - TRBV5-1 CASSLEGVSWNTEAFF
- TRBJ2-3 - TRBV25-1 CASSESHTDTQYF
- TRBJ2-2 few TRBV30 CAWTFLGAANTGELFF
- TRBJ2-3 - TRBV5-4 CASRGARGTDTQYF
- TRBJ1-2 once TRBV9 CATGSAGQTYGYTF
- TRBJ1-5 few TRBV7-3 CASSLGVYQPQHF
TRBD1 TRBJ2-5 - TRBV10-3 CAISGQGAETQYF
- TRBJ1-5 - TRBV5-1 CASSLLGGGNQPQHF
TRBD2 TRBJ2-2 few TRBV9 CASSSEAGAGELFF
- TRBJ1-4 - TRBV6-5 CASSYGSPTNEKLFF
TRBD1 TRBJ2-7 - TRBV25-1 CASSDPGTGREEQYF
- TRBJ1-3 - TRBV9 CASSVLGASSGNTIYF
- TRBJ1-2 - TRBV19 CASSIFPRGPGTF
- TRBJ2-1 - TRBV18 CASSPRGYEQFF
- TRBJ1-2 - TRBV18 CASSPLQGEGYTF
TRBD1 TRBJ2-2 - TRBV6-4 CASSDTGGTGELFF
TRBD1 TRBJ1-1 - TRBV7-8 CASSLRGLTEAFF
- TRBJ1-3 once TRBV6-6 CASSYGGAAGNTIYF
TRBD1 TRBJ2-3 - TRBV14 CASSPGQGLTDTQYF
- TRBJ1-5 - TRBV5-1 CASSLETGFNQPQHF
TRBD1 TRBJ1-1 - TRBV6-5 CASTQGGGSEAFF
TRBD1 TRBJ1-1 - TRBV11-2 CASSIGRDRVRTFF
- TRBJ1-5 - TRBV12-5 CASGTGGFQPQHF
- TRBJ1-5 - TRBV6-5 CASSYSREGTRHF
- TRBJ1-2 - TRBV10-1 CASPERGQGRNYGYTF
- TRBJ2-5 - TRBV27 CASSLKRGRDSPQETQYF
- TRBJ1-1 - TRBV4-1 CASSQLERGGNTEAFF
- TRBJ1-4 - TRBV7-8 CASGRGFLEKLFF
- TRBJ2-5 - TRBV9 CASSVRSGVETQYF
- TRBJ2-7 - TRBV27 CASSWGGSYEQCF
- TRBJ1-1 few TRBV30 CAWGGTMNTEAFF
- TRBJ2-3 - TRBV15 CATSNWGARTDTQYF
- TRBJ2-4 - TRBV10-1 CASSEGYSAKNIQYF
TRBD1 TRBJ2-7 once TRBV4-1 CASSQGRQGYYEQYF
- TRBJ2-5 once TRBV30 CAWSRGVQETQYF
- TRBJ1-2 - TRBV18 CASSRLEGYTF
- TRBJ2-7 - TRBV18 CASSPQGSAYEQYF
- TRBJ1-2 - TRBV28 CASSLGGVNYGYTF
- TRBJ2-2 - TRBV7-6 CASSTTGPGNTGELFF
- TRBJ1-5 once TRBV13 CASSLVGTTESNQPQHF
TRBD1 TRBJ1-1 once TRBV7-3 CASSFGTGDTEAFF
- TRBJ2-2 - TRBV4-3 CASSQWTFTGELFF
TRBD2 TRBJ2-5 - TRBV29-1 CSVGEGKETQYF